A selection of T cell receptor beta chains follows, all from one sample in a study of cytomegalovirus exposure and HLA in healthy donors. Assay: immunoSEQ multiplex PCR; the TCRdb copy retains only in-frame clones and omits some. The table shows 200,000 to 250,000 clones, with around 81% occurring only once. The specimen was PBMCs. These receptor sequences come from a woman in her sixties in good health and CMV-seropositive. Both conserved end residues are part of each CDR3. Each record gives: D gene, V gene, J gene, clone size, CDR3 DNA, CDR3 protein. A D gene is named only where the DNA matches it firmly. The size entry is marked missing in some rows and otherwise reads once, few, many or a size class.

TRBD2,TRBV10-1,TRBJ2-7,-,TGCGCCAGCAGTCACTGCGGGGGCTTC,CASSHCGGF
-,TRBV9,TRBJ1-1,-,TGTGCCAGCAGCTGGGAGGGGGGGACTGAAGCTTTCTTT,CASSWEGGTEAFF
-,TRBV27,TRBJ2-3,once,TGTGCCAGCAGTTCCCTACGTGGCACAGATACGCAGTATTTT,CASSSLRGTDTQYF
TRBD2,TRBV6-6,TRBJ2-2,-,TGTGCCAGCAGTTACCGCCTAGCGGGAGTAGGGGAGCTGTTTTTT,CASSYRLAGVGELFF
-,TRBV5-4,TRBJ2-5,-,TGTGCCAGCAGCTTGGAGGGCGGGAAGGAGACCCAGTACTTC,CASSLEGGKETQYF
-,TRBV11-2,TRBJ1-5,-,TGTGCCAGCAGCTTAGATCCGAGGAATCAGCCCCAGCATTTT,CASSLDPRNQPQHF
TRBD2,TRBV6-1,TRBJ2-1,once,TGTGCCAGCAAACCTCTCCTAGCGGGAAGCAATGAGCAGTTCTTC,CASKPLLAGSNEQFF
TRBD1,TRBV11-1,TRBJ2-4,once,TGTGCCAGCAGCCAAACCCGGACAGGGGGGAACATTCAGTACTTC,CASSQTRTGGNIQYF
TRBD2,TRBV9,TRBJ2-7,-,TGTGCCAGCAGCGTAGCTGCGGGAGGGTACGAGCAGTACTTC,CASSVAAGGYEQYF
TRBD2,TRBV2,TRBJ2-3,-,TGTGCCAGCAGTGAGCGAGCGGGAGTTGGCACAGATACGCAGTATTTT,CASSERAGVGTDTQYF
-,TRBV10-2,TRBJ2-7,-,TGCGCCAGCAGTGAGTCAGGTTTGGGCGCCTACGAGCAGTACTTC,CASSESGLGAYEQYF
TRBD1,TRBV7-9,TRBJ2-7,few,TGTGCCAGCAGCTCGGGACAGACCTACGAGCAGTACTTC,CASSSGQTYEQYF
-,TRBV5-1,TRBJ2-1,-,TGCGCCAGCAGCTTGGACGGGTCCTCCTACAATGAGCAGTTCTTC,CASSLDGSSYNEQFF
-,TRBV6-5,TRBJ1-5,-,TGTGCCAGCAGTGAAGGGGCAGGGGTTCAGCCCCAGCATTTT,CASSEGAGVQPQHF
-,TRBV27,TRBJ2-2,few,TGTGCCAGCACTACCGCCGGGGAGCTGTTTTTT,CASTTAGELFF
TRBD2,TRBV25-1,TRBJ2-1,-,TGTGCCAGCAGTGAATCCCTCCTAGCGGGAGGGCGGAATGAGCAGTTCTTC,CASSESLLAGGRNEQFF
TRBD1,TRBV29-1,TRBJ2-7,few,TGCAGCGTGCGGACAGGGCCCACCTACGAGCAGTACTTC,CSVRTGPTYEQYF
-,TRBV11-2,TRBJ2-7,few,TGTGCCAGCAGCTTAGAAGGGGCACTCTTCTCCTACGAGCAGTACTTC,CASSLEGALFSYEQYF
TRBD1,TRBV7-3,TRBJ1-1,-,TGTGCCAGCAGCTTAACTGGCACCAACAGGGGGCGAGAGGCTTTCTTT,CASSLTGTNRGREAFF
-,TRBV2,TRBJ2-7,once,TGTGCCAGCAGGGGGCAAACCTACGAGCAGTACTTC,CASRGQTYEQYF
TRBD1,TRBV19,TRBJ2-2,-,TGTGCCAGTAGTATGGGGACAGGGGGCACCGGGGAGCTGTTTTTT,CASSMGTGGTGELFF
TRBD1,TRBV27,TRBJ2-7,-,TGTGCCAGCACCCGGGACAGGGGATCCTACGAGCAGTACTTC,CASTRDRGSYEQYF
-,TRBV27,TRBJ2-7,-,TGTGCCAGCAGTTTAGGAGGGTCCGAGCAGTACTTC,CASSLGGSEQYF
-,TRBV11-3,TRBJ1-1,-,TGTGCCAGGACGGAAAGGGGCGGCAATGAAGCTTTCTTT,CARTERGGNEAFF
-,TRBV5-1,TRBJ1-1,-,TGCGCCAGCAGCTTGTTAACGTCGGGGTACACTGAAGCTTTCTTT,CASSLLTSGYTEAFF
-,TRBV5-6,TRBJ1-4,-,TGTGCCAGCAGCTTGGCCCCGCGGGAAAAACTGTTTTTT,CASSLAPREKLFF
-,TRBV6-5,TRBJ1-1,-,TGTGCCAGCGGTAACACGGGACAGAACACTGAAGCTTTCTTT,CASGNTGQNTEAFF
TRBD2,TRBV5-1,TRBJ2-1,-,TGCGCCAGCAGCGGACTAGCGGGAGCTTACAATGAGCAGTTCTTC,CASSGLAGAYNEQFF
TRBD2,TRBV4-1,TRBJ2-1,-,TGCGCCAGCAGCCTCTCCGGGACAGGGGGACTAGCGGGAGAAGGTGAGCAGTTCTTC,CASSLSGTGGLAGEGEQFF
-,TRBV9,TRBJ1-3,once,TGTGCCAGCAGCGTGGAGGCCTTCTCTGGAAACACCATATATTTT,CASSVEAFSGNTIYF
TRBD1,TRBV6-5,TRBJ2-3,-,TGTGCCAGCAGACCGGGACAGCTATACGATACGCAGTATTTT,CASRPGQLYDTQYF
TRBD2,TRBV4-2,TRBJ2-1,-,TGTGCCAGCAGCCACCCCTCTAGCGGGAGTCACCAGGGCTCCTACAATGAGCAGTTCTTC,CASSHPSSGSHQGSYNEQFF